These 20 T cell receptor beta chains were sequenced from one sample in a study of multiple sclerosis patients with progressive multifocal leukoencephalopathy. Time point defined: before natalizumab initiation. TCRdb's copy holds only in-frame clones and misses some; the assay was immunoSEQ multiplex PCR. Here the sample spans fewer than 35,000 clones, about 89% being singletons. The specimen sequenced was PBMCs. The receptors were gathered from a human donor with multiple sclerosis.

The rearrangement joins TRBV7-2 to TRBJ1-1; D uncertain. Germline values: CDR1 SGHTA, CDR2 FQGNSA. Trimming cost V 6 bases and J 5 bases, with 16 bases left between them. The CDR3 extends over 14 amino acids. This CDR3 is CASSPNSLETEAFF. The CDR3 region has the DNA TGTGCCAGCAGTCCGAACTCCCTGGAGACTGAAGCTTTCTTT.

V and J are TRBV11-2 and TRBJ2-7, with TRBD2 matching 7 bases. In germline, CDR1 is SGHAT, CDR2 FQNNGV. Trimming cost V 5 bases and J 6 bases; bases outside gene matches: 16. This CDR3 has 16 amino acids. The CDR3 sequence: CASSPSGFERGREQYF. CDR3 nucleotide sequence: TGTGCCAGCAGCCCCTCCGGGTTCGAGCGGGGACGCGAGCAGTACTTC.

CDR3 loop: CASSSSPIQPQHF. For the CDR3, the DNA is TGTGCCAGCAGCTCCTCTCCCATTCAGCCCCAGCATTTT. J is TRBJ1-5 and V is TRBV7-2; D not resolved. The germline CDR1 and CDR2 sequences are SGHTA and FQGNSA. The V and J ends lost 4 bases and 6 bases respectively, with 10 bases between them. The CDR3 is made up of 13 amino acids.

CDR3 sequence: CASSRDPQGLPYEQYF. The CDR3 nucleotides are TGTGCCAGCAGCCGGGACCCTCAGGGCCTGCCCTACGAGCAGTACTTC. The chain uses TRBV5-4 and TRBJ2-7; possibly TRBD1 or TRBD2 for D (5 bases each). Trimming left V 4 bases short and J 2 bases short, with 19 bases between. Germline CDR1 reads SGHNT; CDR2 reads YYREEE (reference sequence). The CDR3 sequence is 16 residues long.

This clone came up once. This chain connects TRBV5-1 to TRBJ2-3; 8 bases fit TRBD2. The CDR3 runs to 16 residues. The junction had 6 bases not matched to a gene; V was cut back by 2 bases and J by 1 base. Germline V gives CDR1 SGHRS, CDR2 YFSETQ. The CDR3 DNA follows: TGCGCCAGCAGCTTTGTGTCGGGAGGGGGCACAGATACGCAGTATTTT. It translates to CASSFVSGGGTDTQYF.

This chain links TRBV5-6 with TRBJ2-7; D unresolved. Germline assignment: CDR1 SGHDT and CDR2 YYEEEE. Trimming cost V 0 bases and J 6 bases, with 16 bases left between them. CDR3 length equals 15 residues. CDR3 residues: CASSLAVPRKGEQYF. The DNA of the CDR3 is TGTGCCAGCAGCTTGGCCGTACCCCGGAAGGGCGAGCAGTACTTC.

The chain is built from TRBV29-1 and TRBJ1-5, with 8 positions matching TRBD1. The germline V gene has CDR1 SQVTM and CDR2 ANQGSEA. The ends lost 4 bases at V and 4 bases at J; junction bases unmatched: 3. The CDR3 extends over 13 amino acids. The CDR3 DNA sequence: TGCAGCGTTGCGGGACAGGCGAATCAGCCCCAGCATTTT. Translated: CSVAGQANQPQHF.

This clone has a single count. J is TRBJ2-7 and V is TRBV7-2; 8 bases match TRBD1. This CDR3 contains 15 residues. The germline V gene encodes CDR1 SGHTA and CDR2 FQGNSA. The V gene end was trimmed by 5 bases and the J gene end by 1 base; junction bases not matched to a gene: 7. The CDR3 region has the DNA TGTGCCAGCAGCCCACGACAGGGGTCATCCTACGAGCAGTACTTC. This gives the protein CASSPRQGSSYEQYF.

This chain joins TRBV7-2 and TRBJ2-5; 9 bases are a match to TRBD1. The V segment lost 5 bases and the J segment 4 bases; nucleotides outside the gene matches: 11. The CDR3 is 16 amino acids. Germline V gene sequence: CDR1 SGHTA, CDR2 FQGNSA. CDR3 sequence: CASSHNGQGNRETQYF. The CDR3 bases are TGTGCCAGCAGCCATAACGGACAGGGGAATAGAGAGACCCAGTACTTC.

V is TRBV4-3 and J is TRBJ2-2; TRBD1 is a possible D gene (6 bases). CDR1 and CDR2 from the germline V gene are LGHNA and YSLEER. There are 17 residues in the CDR3. Trimming took off 0 bases at V and 4 bases at J, with 15 bases between the two ends. For the CDR3, the DNA is TGCGCCAGCAGCCAAGATCTTAGGGGGATGGGCACCGGGGAGCTGTTTTTT. As protein: CASSQDLRGMGTGELFF.

This chain links TRBV27 with TRBJ1-1, with unresolved D. The germline V gene encodes CDR1 MNHEY and CDR2 SMNVEV (reference sequence). V lost 5 bases and J 1 base, leaving 11 bases between the germline ends. This CDR3 contains 14 residues. The CDR3 DNA follows: TGTGCCAGCAGTCCCTACGCAGAGAACACTGAAGCTTTCTTT. Amino acids: CASSPYAENTEAFF.

V gene TRBV14 combines with J gene TRBJ2-5, with D perhaps TRBD1 (6 bases). The J call could be wrong; TRBJ2-7 is a better fit for the DNA end. This CDR3 has 13 amino acids. CDR1 is SGHDN, CDR2 FVKESK, per germline. CDR3 in DNA: TGTGCCAGCAGCCAGAGAGGGGGAGACGAGCAGTACTTC. Translation gives CASSQRGGDEQYF.

The V gene is TRBV11-1, the J gene TRBJ1-1; a possible D gene is TRBD1 (6 bases). Germline CDR1 reads SGHAT; CDR2 reads FQDESV (reference sequence). This CDR3 has 16 amino acids. Trimming removed 5 bases at V and 1 base at J, with 17 bases between. The CDR3 here is CASSPREGQPNTEAFF. DNA for the CDR3: TGTGCCAGCAGCCCGCGGGAGGGACAACCGAACACTGAAGCTTTCTTT.

The chain has TRBV19 and TRBJ1-1; D call uncertain. The germline CDR1 and CDR2 sequences are LNHDA and SQIVND (reference sequence). The CDR3 consists of 13 residues. The V gene lost 5 bases and the J gene lost 4 bases, with 11 bases spanning the gap. CDR3 in amino acids: CASSLGPRTEAFF. The DNA of the CDR3 is TGTGCCAGTAGTCTCGGGCCGCGCACTGAAGCTTTCTTT.

The chain carries TRBV13 and TRBJ1-4, with D tentatively TRBD1 (5 bases). The germline V gene encodes CDR1 PRHDT and CDR2 FYEKMQ (reference sequence). The CDR3 extends over 16 amino acids. The V gene lost 0 bases and the J gene lost 1 base, with 9 bases spanning the gap. The CDR3 DNA sequence: TGTGCCAGCAGCTTAGGGGAGGGGATAACTAATGAAAAACTGTTTTTT. Amino acid sequence: CASSLGEGITNEKLFF.

V gene TRBV30 combines with J gene TRBJ2-1; no reliable D call. This CDR3 has 15 residues. The V end lost 6 bases, the J end lost 0 bases, and 15 bases lay between the germline ends. Germline V CDR1 and CDR2: GTSNPN, SVGIG (reference sequence). The DNA of the CDR3 is TGTGCCTGCCGCGACGGCTCGAGCTCCTACAATGAGCAGTTCTTC. Its translation: CACRDGSSSYNEQFF. Variable domain in full (rest from reference TRBV30 and TRBJ2-1): SQTIHQWPATLVQPVGSPLSLECTVEGTSNPNLYWYRQAAGRGLQLLFYSVGIGQISSEVPQNLSASRPQDRQFILSSKKLLLSDSGFYLCACRDGSSSYNEQFFGPGTRLTVL.

The chain combines TRBV19 with TRBJ2-3, with D possibly being TRBD2 (6 bases). Germline V gene sequence: CDR1 LNHDA, CDR2 SQIVND (reference sequence). V was shortened by 5 bases and J by 2 bases, with 11 bases between the two germline ends. CDR3 length equals 14 residues. CDR3 nucleotide sequence: TGTGCCAGTAGTCGGACTACCGTCACAGATACGCAGTATTTT. Translated, it gives CASSRTTVTDTQYF.

This chain links TRBV27 with TRBJ2-1; TRBD2 agrees at 7 bases. This CDR3 is 14 amino acids long. The V segment lost 8 bases and the J segment 1 base; nucleotides outside the gene matches: 5. The V gene's germline CDR1 is MNHEY and CDR2 SMNVEV (reference sequence). The CDR3 protein is CASGREKSYNEQFF. The CDR3 DNA is TGTGCCAGCGGGCGGGAGAAGTCCTACAATGAGCAGTTCTTC.

The chain has TRBV7-2 and TRBJ1-2, with 7 bases identical to TRBD1. The V segment lost 5 bases and the J segment 5 bases; nucleotides outside the gene matches: 8. CDR3 length: 14 residues. In germline, CDR1 is SGHTA, CDR2 FQGNSA. CDR3 in amino acids: CASSPRQGWYGYTF. The CDR3, as DNA: TGTGCCAGCAGCCCCCGACAGGGTTGGTATGGCTACACCTTC.

V gene TRBV18 combines with J gene TRBJ1-5, with 9 bases matching TRBD1. V gave up 4 bases and J gave up 6 bases; unmatched junction bases: 4. CDR1 is KGHSH, CDR2 LQKENI, per germline. The CDR3 extends over 14 amino acids. CDR3 amino acids: CASSRDRVGQPQHF. The DNA for the CDR3 is TGTGCCAGCTCACGGGACAGGGTAGGTCAGCCCCAGCATTTT.